What follows are 12 T cell receptor beta chains derived from one specimen sequenced in a study of blood T cell repertoires in COVID-19. Some clones are missing from TCRdb's copy, which holds only in-frame ones; the method was immunoSEQ multiplex PCR. The sample yields about 250,000 clones, 70% to 90% seen once. The sample consisted of peripheral blood. These receptors all come from a woman in her thirties with COVID-19, enrolled during active disease.

This sequence joins TRBV18 and TRBJ1-2; 7 positions agree with TRBD1. CDR1 and CDR2 (germline): KGHSH, LQKENI. J lost 1 base, V lost 5 bases, and 4 bases had no gene match. CDR3 length: 14 amino acids. The CDR3 protein is CASSSGQVNYGYTF. The CDR3 coding sequence is TGTGCCAGCTCATCCGGACAGGTTAACTATGGCTACACCTTC.

The V call is TRBV18, the J call TRBJ1-1, with D possibly matching TRBD1 (6 bases). The germline V gene has CDR1 KGHSH and CDR2 LQKENI. This CDR3 spans 15 amino acids. V lost 0 bases and J 2 bases, leaving 10 bases between the germline ends. The CDR3 here is CASSPPDRLNTEAFF. The DNA of the CDR3 is TGTGCCAGCTCACCACCGGACAGACTTAACACTGAAGCTTTCTTT.

The chain employs TRBV4-3 and TRBJ2-1, with 10 bases matching TRBD2. The V gene end was trimmed by 3 bases and the J gene end by 4 bases; junction bases not matched to a gene: 12. CDR1 is LGHNA, CDR2 YSLEER, per germline. The CDR3 contains 18 residues. Here the CDR3 DNA reads TGCGCCAGCAGCCATCCCTCTCGGACTAGCGGAGCTTACAATGAGCAGTTCTTC. Its protein product is CASSHPSRTSGAYNEQFF.

The V call is TRBV14, the J call TRBJ2-3; TRBD2 matches 7 bases. Germline CDR1 and CDR2: SGHDN and FVKESK. V lost 3 bases to trimming and J lost 6 bases; unmatched junction nucleotides: 0. This CDR3 spans 12 amino acids. The CDR3 DNA reads as TGTGCCAGCAGCCAGACTAGCGATACGCAGTATTTT. It yields the protein CASSQTSDTQYF.

The chain couples TRBV21-1 to TRBJ2-2; the D call in the table, TRBD1, was not verified against the DNA. TRBV21-1 is a pseudogene locus. The CDR3 length is 24 residues. The CDR3 region is CASSTRQGAPPGPHPRLDTGELFF. CDR3 coding DNA: TGTGCCAGCAGCACCCGACAGGGGGCCCCCCCCGGGCCCCACCCAAGACTCGACACCGGGGAGCTGTTTTTT.

The V gene is TRBV27, the J gene TRBJ1-1; possible D gene TRBD1, 6 bases. In germline, CDR1 is MNHEY, CDR2 SMNVEV (reference sequence). The CDR3 loop spans 13 amino acids. V was trimmed by 6 bases and J by 7 bases, leaving 15 bases between them. CDR3 DNA: TGTGCCAGCAGCACCTACAGGGTCTATGAAGCTTTCTTT. This encodes CASSTYRVYEAFF.

This clone was detected once. The chain employs TRBV5-4 and TRBJ1-2; D possibly corresponds to TRBD1 (5 bases). The V end lost 3 bases, the J end lost 0 bases, and 12 bases lay between the germline ends. In germline, CDR1 is SGHNT, CDR2 YYREEE (reference sequence). The CDR3 runs 15 residues. CDR3 coding DNA: TGTGCCAGCAGCTCATTACAGGAGTCTAACTATGGCTACACCTTC. Translating gives CASSSLQESNYGYTF.

The rearrangement uses TRBV6-2 or TRBV6-3 and TRBJ2-5; TRBD1 matches 8 bases. V trimming: 6 bases; J trimming: 5 bases; junction bases outside the gene matches: 14. Germline assignment: CDR1 MNHEY and CDR2 SVGEGT. The CDR3 runs 16 residues. CDR3 sequence: CASSSDRVSAGETQYF. CDR3 sequence (DNA): TGTGCCAGCAGCTCGGACAGGGTATCGGCAGGGGAGACCCAGTACTTC.

This clone has just one count. V gene TRBV7-9 combines with J gene TRBJ1-2, with 7 bases lining up with TRBD1. The germline V gene has CDR1 SEHNR and CDR2 FQNEAQ (reference sequence). CDR3 length equals 14 residues. With 0 bases clipped from V and 8 bases from J, the junction kept 6 bases outside the gene matches. The CDR3 is CASSLATGPRGYTF. The CDR3, as DNA: TGTGCCAGCAGCTTAGCGACAGGGCCGCGGGGCTACACCTTC.

This chain connects TRBV3-1 (or the pseudogene TRBV3-2) to TRBJ1-1; D is unresolved. Trimming left V 3 bases short and J 4 bases short, with 6 bases between. Germline V gene sequence: CDR1 LGHDT, CDR2 YNNKEL (reference sequence). This CDR3 is 12 amino acids long. This CDR3 is CASSQGGTEAFF. CDR3 coding DNA: TGTGCCAGCAGCCAGGGAGGCACTGAAGCTTTCTTT.

The chain couples TRBV28 to TRBJ1-3; no firm D call. The CDR3 extends over 12 amino acids. V gave up 3 bases and J gave up 4 bases, with 4 bases separating them. Germline CDR1 is MDHEN and CDR2 is SYDVKM. In nucleotides, the CDR3 is TGTGCCAGCAGTTTCATGGGAAACACCATATATTTT. Its translation is CASSFMGNTIYF.

The genes are TRBV9 and TRBJ1-5, with D possibly being TRBD1 (6 bases). Trimming cost V 7 bases and J 7 bases, with 18 bases left between them. The CDR3 is 14 residues long. Germline values: CDR1 SGDLS, CDR2 YYNGEE. The CDR3 is CASGGPEWGQPQHF. The CDR3 nucleotides are TGTGCCAGCGGGGGCCCTGAGTGGGGCCAGCCCCAGCATTTT.